This TCR beta chain was recorded in a study of tissue T cells after allogeneic stem cell transplantation (dated by TCRdb to between 2021 and 2022). A note on the overall study: The study profiled TCR beta repertoires in many tissues obtained from research autopsies of patients with and without GVHD, and also in mouse models of GVHD. The human part of the study was a prospective observational study with no blinding and no randomization.

Taken from cysteine to phenylalanine, the CDR3 has 14 residues. The 39 bases shown cover part of the CDR3, and their frame starts at base 1. V trim: 4 bases; J trim: 6 bases; unmatched bases: 2. Taken from the germline V gene, the CDR1 and CDR2 loops are NNHDY and SYVADS. The time point label for this specimen denotes: mouse harvest day 7 after allogeneic transplant. Each mouse graft consisted of 10^7 T-cell-depleted bone marrow cells plus 10^6 splenic CD5+ T cells and was given by tail vein injection. Mouse GVHD was modeled in a major MHC-mismatch B6 (H2b) into BALB/c (H2d) model, with tissues profiled at day 7 or 14. Mouse tissues and retro-orbital blood were harvested on day 7 or 14 post-transplant using separate sterile tools per animal; livers were flushed beforehand. Before genomic DNA isolation with the DNeasy Blood & Tissue Kit, mouse tissues were minced with razor blades in buffered saline.

Library generation was performed with the immunoSEQ multiplex PCR assay. TCRbeta CDR3 sequencing was done by Adaptive Biotechnologies at survey depth, reporting CDR3 sequences, V/J genes, productive frequency and template counts. TCR beta CDR3 regions were amplified from genomic DNA instead of RNA. For the original study's pipeline: Jensen-Shannon divergence was used to quantify pairwise repertoire overlap between tissues, with a value of 1 indicating complete divergence and a value of 0 indicating identical repertoires. Tissues were grouped by single-linkage agglomerative hierarchical clustering of pairwise JSD values, and the clustering results were shown as dendrograms. GLIPH2 was applied to all patient samples using simulation_depth 1000, kmer_min_depth 3, and cdr3_length_cutoff 8, and only groups with more than two unique CDR3s were retained. A standardized tissue-overlap score was generated by extrapolating Jaccard GLIPH-group overlap across patients to a standard repertoire size of 1000 clones. To look at how diversity was associated with clinical or experimental variables, linear mixed-effect models were used, with tissue treated as a fixed effect and individual treated as a random effect. TCRdb retrieved this table from immuneACCESS and kept in-frame rearrangements only. Not all clones are present; in checked studies, unresolved V genes account for under half, and no reason is known for the remainder. The D gene and trimming were derived from the DNA, and the V and J assignments and clone size from that table. In all, the sample holds roughly 2,200 clones, and around 50% of those were seen once. 20% to 30% of the sample is held by the ten biggest clonotypes.

Remarks on this clone: Its binding antigen is unknown. Since the receptor is from a mouse, mouse gene names and germline sequences apply. The missing CDR3 end, 1 residue past where the read stops, is filled in from the germline J gene.

General study outcomes and caveats: Few T cell clones were found to be shared across patients, but shared repertoire signatures across patients were revealed in a tissue-specific fashion by motif-based clustering. The patient cohort was small and clinically heterogeneous, and sampling depth was acknowledged as a limitation. Within patients, how anatomically similar tissues were was a major factor shaping TCR repertoire composition, regardless of disease or transplant status. Blood and spleen T cells captured only a limited portion of the TCR repertoire detected in tissues, in both patients and mice. The study did not determine which tissue TCRs were alloreactive or antigen-specific, and some clones might have been persisting host cells.

The rearrangement combines TRBV13-3 with TRBJ2-2, and 11 bases in between align with TRBD2. Sequencing used spleen. The TCR originated in a female BALB/c mouse given C57BL/6 T cells with graft-versus-host disease after an allogeneic hematopoietic cell transplant. The sequenced CDR3 bases are TGTGCCAGCAGTCGGGACTGGGGGTCCGGGCAGCTCTAC. Translated, it reads CASSRDWGSGQLY. The full CDR3 is CASSRDWGSGQLYF.